This T cell receptor (beta chain) was documented in a study of early T cells in non-severe SARS-CoV-2 infection. This clonotype came up many times. TCRdb processed the 5' RACE reads anew with MiXCR; each CDR3 protein has one entry. The data contain about 48,000 distinct CDR3 sequences, 7% to 8% of them singletons. V was pared by 0 bases and J by 2 bases, with 8 bases of the junction left unmatched. The CDR3 length is 16 residues. The V gene's germline CDR1 is SQVTM and CDR2 ANQGSEA. The chain recombines TRBV29-1 with TRBJ1-2; 8 bases are shared with TRBD1. The source is an adult who was a healthcare worker with PCR-confirmed SARS-CoV-2 infection or an uninfected control (not recorded which). The sample taken for sequencing was whole blood. The CDR3 spells CSVEDRGTGLNYGYTF. The DNA for the CDR3 is TGCAGCGTTGAAGATCGGGGGACAGGTCTGAACTATGGCTACACCTTC.